These T cell receptor beta chains were read from a single sample in a study of CD8 T cells in ankylosing spondylitis. TCRdb independently ran MiXCR on the 5' RACE reads; one entry per CDR3 protein. The sample gives 75,000 to 95,000 distinct CDR3 sequences, roughly 10% of which show up once; roughly 29% is in the top ten. The material sequenced was blood, either unsorted or a sorted T cell fraction (not recorded which). These receptors originate from a male donor with ankylosing spondylitis. Each CDR3 is given with its conserved first and last residue. The D gene is left open where the match is weak. A clone size is listed for some rows: how often the clone was seen (once, few, many), or a class if it is expanded.

j_gene,v_gene,abundance,d_gene,CDR3nt,CDR3aa
TRBJ1-6,TRBV4-1,many,-,TGCGCCAGCAGCGCGAGGGAGAATAGGGATTCACCCCTCCACTTT,CASSARENRDSPLHF
TRBJ2-1,TRBV20-1,-,-,TGCAGTGCTAGAATGGACATGGATGAGCAGTTCTTC,CSARMDMDEQFF
TRBJ2-1,TRBV4-2,few,TRBD2,TGTGCCAGCAGCCAAGGCTCTACTGGACTAGCAGGGGATGAGCAGTTCTTC,CASSQGSTGLAGDEQFF
TRBJ1-1,TRBV14,-,-,TGTGCCAGCAGCGAATTTCCGCAGGGGCTTGACACTGAAGCTTTCTTT,CASSEFPQGLDTEAFF
TRBJ1-2,TRBV6-1,many,-,TGTGCCAGCAGTGTGGACCAATCTATCGTCTATGGCTACACCTTC,CASSVDQSIVYGYTF
TRBJ2-2,TRBV10-1,many,TRBD2,TGCGCCAGCAGTAAGAGCGGGAGGGCCAACACCGGGGAGCTGTTTTTT,CASSKSGRANTGELFF
TRBJ1-2,TRBV6-5,many,TRBD1,TGTGCCAGCAGTTACCGCGGACAGGGGGAAGGCTACACCTTC,CASSYRGQGEGYTF
TRBJ1-6,TRBV11-2,medium-sized,-,TGTGCCAGCAGCTTATTGGCCGCGTTTTCACCCCTCCACTTT,CASSLLAAFSPLHF
TRBJ1-2,TRBV12-3/TRBV12-4,many,-,TGTGCCAGCAGTTTAGGAGGGGGAGGTGGCTACACCTTC,CASSLGGGGGYTF
TRBJ2-1,TRBV27,few,-,TGTGCCACCAAGTTGCCAGGGAGGAGCTCCTACAATGAGCAGTTCTTC,CATKLPGRSSYNEQFF
TRBJ2-1,TRBV29-1,many,TRBD2,TGCAGCGTTGTGGTTTTTAGCGGGAAGGGTGAGCAGTTCTTC,CSVVVFSGKGEQFF
TRBJ2-3,TRBV13,-,TRBD2,TGTGCCAGCAGGGGGGCTAGCGGGAGACTAGATACGCAGTATTTT,CASRGASGRLDTQYF
TRBJ2-5,TRBV7-9,-,-,TGTGCCAGCAGCTTAGGAGGCGGACCAGCAGGGACCCAGTACTTC,CASSLGGGPAGTQYF
TRBJ2-3,TRBV2,many,-,TGTGCCAGCAGTGGGGCAATTGACACAGATACGCAGTATTTT,CASSGAIDTDTQYF
TRBJ2-1,TRBV30,-,-,TGTGCCTGGAGCAGATGGGATTTCTCCTACAATGAGCAGTTCTTC,CAWSRWDFSYNEQFF
TRBJ2-4,TRBV7-9,-,-,TGTGCCAGCAGCCCGGTAACCCCAGCAGCCGAGAGGTACTTC,CASSPVTPAAERYF
TRBJ2-1,TRBV29-1,many,-,TGCAGCGTTTTGTATAGCGGAGGGAGGTACAATGAGCAGTTCTTC,CSVLYSGGRYNEQFF
TRBJ1-1,TRBV12-3/TRBV12-4,few,-,TGTGCCAGCAGTTTCGGCCGGGACACTGAAGCTTTCTTT,CASSFGRDTEAFF
TRBJ1-2,TRBV6-2/TRBV6-3,-,-,TGTGCCAGCAGTTACCCGACGACAGGACGGGGCTACACCTTC,CASSYPTTGRGYTF
TRBJ1-2,TRBV27,many,-,TGTGCCAGCAGTTGGGGGGCTACGGGTAACTATGGCTACACCTTC,CASSWGATGNYGYTF
TRBJ2-4,TRBV15,few,TRBD2,TGTGCCACCAGCCCTTCTAGCGGGAGTTCAAACATTCAGTACTTC,CATSPSSGSSNIQYF
TRBJ2-2,TRBV3-1,-,TRBD1,TGTGCCAGCAGCCAAGATCCGTCAGGGGGCGCGAACGGGGAGCTGTTTTTT,CASSQDPSGGANGELFF
TRBJ2-3,TRBV30,many,TRBD2,TGTGCCTGGAGCCTTGGGACTGGACTAGCGGGAGCAGATACGCAGTATTTT,CAWSLGTGLAGADTQYF
TRBJ2-2,TRBV6-1,few,-,TGTGCCAGCAGTGAAGCTCGAGACACCGGGGAGCTGTTTTTT,CASSEARDTGELFF
TRBJ2-7,TRBV13,many,-,TGTGCCAGCAGCCTTGGGGGGTCAGGGGGTTCCTACGAGCAGTACTTC,CASSLGGSGGSYEQYF
TRBJ2-1,TRBV29-1,many,-,TGCAGCGTTGAACGCCGGGGTGAGCAGTTCTTC,CSVERRGEQFF
TRBJ2-2,TRBV6-1,-,TRBD2,TGTGCCAGCAGTCCAACGACTCTAGCGGGACTTACCGGGGAGCTGTTTTTT,CASSPTTLAGLTGELFF
TRBJ2-7,TRBV27,many,-,TGTGCCAGCAGTCAAATGGACAGTAGCTCCTACGAGCAGTACTTC,CASSQMDSSSYEQYF
TRBJ2-1,TRBV11-2,-,-,TGTGCCAGCAGCTACGGACGAGGTTATGAGCAGTTCTTC,CASSYGRGYEQFF
TRBJ1-1,TRBV2,many,-,TGTGCCAGCAGTGCTACTGAAGCTTTCTTT,CASSATEAFF
TRBJ1-5,TRBV15,once,TRBD1,TGTGCCACCAGCAACCCTTTGGGCCCGGACAGGGCGGATCAGCCCCAGCATTTT,CATSNPLGPDRADQPQHF
TRBJ2-7,TRBV6-1,-,TRBD1,TGTGCCAGCAGTGAACTAGGACAGGGCTACGAGCAGTACTTC,CASSELGQGYEQYF
TRBJ2-5,TRBV7-9,-,-,TGTGCCAGCAGCTTCATGACAGGGAGGGAGACCCAGTACTTC,CASSFMTGRETQYF
TRBJ1-4,TRBV3-1,-,-,TGTGCCAGCAGCCAGGGGGAAGGGAATGAAAAACTGTTTTTT,CASSQGEGNEKLFF
TRBJ1-1,TRBV12-3/TRBV12-4,-,TRBD1,TGTGCCCTCAGTCCCTATTGGACAGGGATGGTCGTGAACACTGAAGCTTTCTTT,CALSPYWTGMVVNTEAFF
TRBJ1-1,TRBV27,many,-,TGTGCCAGCAGTTTATCTGGGGCGGACACTGAAGCTTTCTTT,CASSLSGADTEAFF
TRBJ1-1,TRBV5-1,-,-,TGCGCCAGCAGCCTAAACCCCGCGGAACTGAACACTGAAGCTTTCTTT,CASSLNPAELNTEAFF
TRBJ1-5,TRBV27,many,-,TGTGCCAGCAGTTTGGGGGGTTTCAGTTCTCAGCCCCAGCATTTT,CASSLGGFSSQPQHF
TRBJ2-1,TRBV11-3,-,-,TGTGCCAGCAGCTTTTGGCCGGAGGGAGCCTACAATGAGCAGTTCTTC,CASSFWPEGAYNEQFF
TRBJ2-3,TRBV4-1,-,-,TGCGCCAGCAGCCAAGGGAATACGCAGTATTTT,CASSQGNTQYF
TRBJ2-1,TRBV11-2,-,TRBD2,TGTGCCAGCAGCGGGGGACTAGCGGGCCCCTTTGAGCAGTTCTTC,CASSGGLAGPFEQFF
TRBJ2-1,TRBV27,-,TRBD2,TGTGCCAGCACCATCCTAGCGGGAGGATACAATGAGCAGTTCTTC,CASTILAGGYNEQFF
TRBJ2-7,TRBV11-2,-,-,TGTGCCAGCAGCGTCACCTACGAGCAGTACTTC,CASSVTYEQYF
TRBJ1-2,TRBV9,-,-,TGTGCCAGCAGCGTAGATGATGGGGAGGCCCAATATGGCTACACCTTC,CASSVDDGEAQYGYTF
TRBJ1-2,TRBV20-1,few,TRBD1,TGCAGTGCTAGAGATCTCGGGACAGGCCCTAACCTCTATGGCTACACCTTC,CSARDLGTGPNLYGYTF
TRBJ2-7,TRBV9,-,TRBD1,TGTGCCAGCAGCCCGACAGGGGCCGAGCAGTACTTC,CASSPTGAEQYF
TRBJ2-2,TRBV5-6,-,-,TGTGCCAGCAGTTTTACTAGGACCCACGGGGAGCTGTTTTTT,CASSFTRTHGELFF
TRBJ2-2,TRBV24-1,-,TRBD2,TGTGCCACCAGTGATTTCGGTATCCCTTCTAGCGGAGCCGGGGAGCTGTTTTTT,CATSDFGIPSSGAGELFF
TRBJ1-1,TRBV14,many,-,TGTGCCAGCAGCCAACTCATCCCCAACACTGAAGCTTTCTTT,CASSQLIPNTEAFF
TRBJ1-5,TRBV29-1,-,-,TGCAGCGTTGAAATGCCAGGGGGCAATCAGCCCCAGCATTTT,CSVEMPGGNQPQHF
TRBJ2-3,TRBV5-1,-,-,TGCGCCAGCAGCCCCTACAGGGAAAGCACAGATACGCAGTATTTT,CASSPYRESTDTQYF